This T cell receptor (beta chain) was profiled in a study of T cells in Graves' hyperthyroidism and ophthalmopathy. Amplification of TCR beta CDR3 regions used RNA as the template. HTBI primers were employed in a first-round RT-PCR of the TCR CDR3. TCRdb passed the multiplex PCR reads through MiXCR, listing each CDR3 protein once. This sample has a few hundred thousand distinct CDR3 sequences, with 20% to 30% found just once. About this clonotype itself: This could be a read error, since a much larger clone is one nucleotide away.

This CDR3 contains 14 residues. The germline V gene encodes CDR1 DFQATT and CDR2 SNEGSKA (reference sequence). The genes are TRBV20-1 and TRBJ1-4; no clear D. The material sequenced was blood. The TCR sequence derives from a man aged 50 or older with Graves' hyperthyroidism. In DNA, the CDR3 is TGCAGTGCTAGGACCTATAGCGGGAATGGAAAACTGTTTTTT. This encodes CSARTYSGNGKLFF.